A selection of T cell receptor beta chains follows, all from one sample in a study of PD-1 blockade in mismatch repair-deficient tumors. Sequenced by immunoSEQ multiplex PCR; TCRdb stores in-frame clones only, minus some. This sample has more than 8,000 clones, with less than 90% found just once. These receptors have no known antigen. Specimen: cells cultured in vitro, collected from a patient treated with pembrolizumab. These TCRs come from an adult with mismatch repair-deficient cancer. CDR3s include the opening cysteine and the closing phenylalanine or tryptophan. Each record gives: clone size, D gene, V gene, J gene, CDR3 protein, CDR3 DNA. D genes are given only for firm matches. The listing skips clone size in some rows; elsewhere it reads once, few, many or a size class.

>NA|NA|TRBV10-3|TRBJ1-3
CAISRDISGNTIYF
TGTGCCATCAGCCGGGACATTAGTGGAAACACCATATATTTT
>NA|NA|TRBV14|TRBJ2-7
CASSQGHGGWYEQYF
TGTGCCAGCAGCCAAGGTCATGGGGGTTGGTACGAGCAGTACTTC
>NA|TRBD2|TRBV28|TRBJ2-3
CASRNQGLAGASTDTQYF
TGTGCCAGCAGGAATCAGGGACTAGCGGGAGCTAGCACAGATACGCAGTATTTT
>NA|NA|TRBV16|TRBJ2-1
CASSEIGQLSIF
TGTGCCAGCAGCGAAATTGGACAGTTATCGATCTTC
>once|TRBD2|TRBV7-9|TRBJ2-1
CASSSRGLAGNNEQFF
TGTGCCAGCAGCTCACGAGGACTAGCGGGAAACAATGAGCAGTTCTTC
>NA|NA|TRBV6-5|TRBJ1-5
CASSSRAQHF
TGTGCCAGCAGTTCTAGGGCCCAGCATTTT
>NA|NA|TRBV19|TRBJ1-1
CASSIGGVEAFF
TGTGCCAGTAGTATCGGGGGTGTCGAAGCTTTCTTT
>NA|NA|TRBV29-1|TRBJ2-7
CSVNVGTYEQYF
TGCAGCGTTAACGTGGGAACCTACGAGCAGTACTTC
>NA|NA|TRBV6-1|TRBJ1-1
CASFYHGDTEAFF
TGTGCCAGTTTTTATCACGGAGACACTGAAGCTTTCTTT
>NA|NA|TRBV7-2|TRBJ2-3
CASSFTGASGTQYF
TGTGCCAGCAGCTTTACTGGGGCCTCCGGTACGCAGTATTTT
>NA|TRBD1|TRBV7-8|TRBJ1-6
CASSPRQGSNSPLHF
TGTGCCAGCAGCCCGCGACAGGGAAGCAATTCACCCCTCCACTTT
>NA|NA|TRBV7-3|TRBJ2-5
CASSSHSGVTQYF
TGTGCCAGCAGCTCCCACAGTGGTGTGACCCAGTACTTC
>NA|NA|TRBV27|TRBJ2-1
CASSLSGYTNEQFF
TGTGCCAGCAGTTTAAGCGGATACACTAATGAGCAGTTCTTC
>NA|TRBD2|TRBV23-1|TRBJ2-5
CASSHQTSGRALGETQYF
TGCGCCAGCAGTCATCAGACTAGCGGGAGGGCCCTCGGGGAGACCCAGTACTTC
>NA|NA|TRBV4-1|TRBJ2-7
CASSPGPFYEQYF
TGCGCCAGCAGTCCCGGGCCGTTCTACGAGCAGTACTTC
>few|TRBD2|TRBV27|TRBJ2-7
CASSRSSGSLSEQYF
TGTGCCAGCAGCCGGAGTAGCGGGAGTCTCTCCGAGCAGTACTTC
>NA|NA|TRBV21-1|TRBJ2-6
CASSPPPAGANVLTF
TGTGCCAGCAGCCCCCCCCCAGCTGGGGCCAACGTCCTGACTTTC
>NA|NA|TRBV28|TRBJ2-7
CASSFASYEQYF
TGTGCCAGCAGCTTCGCCAGCTACGAGCAGTACTTC
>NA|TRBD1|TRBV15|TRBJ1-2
CATSRERRGPYGYTF
TGTGCCACCAGCAGAGAAAGAAGGGGGCCCTATGGCTACACCTTC
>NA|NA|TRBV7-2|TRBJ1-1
CASSLAAGQRDEAFF
TGTGCCAGCAGCTTAGCGGCGGGGCAGAGAGATGAAGCTTTCTTT
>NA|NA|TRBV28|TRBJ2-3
CASSLGIQRYTDTQYF
TGTGCCAGCAGTTTAGGAATACAGAGGTATACAGATACGCAGTATTTT
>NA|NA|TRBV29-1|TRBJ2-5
CSVGGAGETQYF
TGCAGCGTTGGAGGGGCAGGGGAGACCCAGTACTTC
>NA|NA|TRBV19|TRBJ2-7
CASSGPYEQYF
TGTGCCAGTAGCGGCCCCTACGAGCAGTACTTC
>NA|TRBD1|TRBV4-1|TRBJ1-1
CASSQEQTGGRTAFF
TGCGCCAGCAGCCAAGAACAGACAGGGGGCCGTACAGCTTTCTTT
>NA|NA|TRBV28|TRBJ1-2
CASSSSNYGYTF
TGTGCCAGCAGCTCCAGTAACTATGGCTACACCTTC
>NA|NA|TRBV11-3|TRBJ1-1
CASSPIHDGGTEAFF
TGTGCCAGCAGCCCAATTCACGATGGCGGGACTGAAGCTTTCTTT
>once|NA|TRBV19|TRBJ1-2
CASSIPGTFYGYTF
TGTGCCAGTAGTATTCCCGGGACGTTCTATGGCTACACCTTC
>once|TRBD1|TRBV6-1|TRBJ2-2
CASSAGTGGVTGELFF
TGTGCCAGCAGTGCCGGGACAGGGGGCGTCACCGGGGAGCTGTTTTTT
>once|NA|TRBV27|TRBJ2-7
CASSSGQGYEQYF
TGTGCCAGCAGTTCGGGACAAGGCTACGAGCAGTACTTC
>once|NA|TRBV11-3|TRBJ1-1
CASTLGGYLNTEAFF
TGTGCCAGCACCCTAGGAGGGTACCTGAACACTGAAGCTTTCTTT
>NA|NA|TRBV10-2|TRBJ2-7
CASSENRAYEQYF
TGCGCCAGCAGTGAAAACAGGGCCTACGAGCAGTACTTC
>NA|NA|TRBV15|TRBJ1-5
CATSRSGQPQHF
TGTGCCACCAGCAGATCGGGTCAGCCCCAGCATTTT
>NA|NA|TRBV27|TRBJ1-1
CASSPGQRNTEAFF
TGTGCCAGCAGTCCAGGACAGAGGAACACTGAAGCTTTCTTT
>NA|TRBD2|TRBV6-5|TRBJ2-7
CASSSGLAGRGEQYF
TGTGCCAGCAGCTCGGGACTAGCGGGAAGGGGCGAGCAGTACTTC
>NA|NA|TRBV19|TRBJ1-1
CASGFPGPTMNTEAFF
TGTGCCAGCGGATTTCCGGGACCTACGATGAACACTGAAGCTTTCTTT
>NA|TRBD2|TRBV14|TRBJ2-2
CASSQGTVAGGGTGELFF
TGTGCCAGCAGCCAAGGAACAGTAGCGGGAGGGGGCACCGGGGAGCTGTTTTTT
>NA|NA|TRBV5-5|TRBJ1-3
CASSLQGGYTIYF
TGTGCCAGCAGCTTACAGGGTGGATACACCATATATTTT
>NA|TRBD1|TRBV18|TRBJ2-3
CASSPTGQPSTDTQYF
TGTGCCAGCTCTCCTACGGGACAGCCTAGCACAGATACGCAGTATTTT
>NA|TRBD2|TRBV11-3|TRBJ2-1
CASRVAGGPPEQFF
TGTGCCAGCAGAGTAGCGGGAGGACCCCCCGAGCAGTTCTTC
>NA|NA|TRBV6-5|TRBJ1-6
CASSYSGGRNSPLHF
TGTGCCAGCAGTTACTCCGGGGGGAGGAATTCACCCCTCCACTTT
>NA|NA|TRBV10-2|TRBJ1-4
CASSVGDRGRGEKLFF
TGCGCCAGCAGTGTGGGGGATAGGGGCCGGGGTGAAAAACTGTTTTTT
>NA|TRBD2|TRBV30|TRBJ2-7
CAYLAGGGEEQYF
TGTGCCTACTTAGCGGGAGGCGGGGAGGAGCAGTACTTC
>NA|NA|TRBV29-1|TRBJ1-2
CSGEMGVDYGYTF
TGCAGCGGGGAGATGGGGGTTGACTATGGCTACACCTTC
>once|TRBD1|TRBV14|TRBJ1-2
CASSQARTGWYTF
TGTGCCAGCAGCCAAGCCAGGACAGGGTGGTACACCTTC
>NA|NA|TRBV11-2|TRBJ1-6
CASSRLGGGNSPLHF
TGTGCCAGCAGCCGCCTGGGGGGTGGTAATTCACCCCTCCACTTT
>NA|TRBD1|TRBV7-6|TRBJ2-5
CASSGRTGGETQYF
TGTGCCAGCAGCGGGAGGACAGGGGGGGAGACCCAGTACTTC
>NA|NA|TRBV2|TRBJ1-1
CASSATGSEAFF
TGTGCCAGCAGCGCTACAGGGAGTGAAGCTTTCTTT
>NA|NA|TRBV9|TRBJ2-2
CASSVVCLGPGNTGELFF
TGTGCCAGCAGCGTAGTATGTCTGGGCCCGGGGAACACCGGGGAGCTGTTTTTT
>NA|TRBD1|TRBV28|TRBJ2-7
CASRRTGTYEQYF
TGTGCCAGCAGGAGGACAGGGACCTACGAGCAGTACTTC
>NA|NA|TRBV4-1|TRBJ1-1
CASSQPKAANTEAFF
TGCGCCAGCAGCCAACCCAAAGCAGCGAACACTGAAGCTTTCTTT